Below, 17 T cell receptor beta chains from the same sample are listed, as sequenced in a study of blood T cell repertoires in COVID-19. TCRdb's copy holds only in-frame clones and misses some; the assay was immunoSEQ multiplex PCR. The sample lists about 250,000 clones; 85% were seen once. Sequencing was done on a sample of PBMCs or T cells enriched from blood (not recorded which). The source of these receptors is a woman aged 45-65 years who had been exposed to COVID-19.

In this sample, this clone turned up once. This chain links TRBV5-1 with TRBJ1-1, with 8 bases lining up with TRBD1. The V gene end was trimmed by 2 bases and the J gene end by 0 bases; junction bases not matched to a gene: 15. The germline CDR1 and CDR2 sequences are SGHRS and YFSETQ. The CDR3 consists of 19 residues. CDR3 sequence: CASSLTPGGRQKLNTEAFF. In nucleotides, the CDR3 is TGCGCCAGCAGCTTAACCCCAGGGGGCCGACAGAAATTGAACACTGAAGCTTTCTTT.

The chain joins TRBV6-2 or TRBV6-3 to TRBJ2-3; 7 bases agree with TRBD2. V dropped 2 bases and J dropped 3; count of bases not matched to a gene: 8. Germline CDR1 is MNHEY and CDR2 is SVGEGT. The CDR3 has 16 amino acids. The CDR3 coding sequence is TGTGCCAGCAGTTACGGGGTAGGGACTAAAACAGATACGCAGTATTTT. It codes for CASSYGVGTKTDTQYF.

CDR3 amino acids: CASSLPDGDTEAFF. In DNA form, the CDR3 reads TGTGCCAGCAGCTTGCCCGACGGAGACACTGAAGCTTTCTTT. The rearrangement uses TRBV5-6 and TRBJ1-1; D is unclear. The CDR3 spans 14 residues. The ends were cut back, 1 base at V and 3 bases at J, with 10 bases in the middle. Germline V gene sequence: CDR1 SGHDT, CDR2 YYEEEE. The full variable domain, with the rest looked up from reference TRBV5-6 and TRBJ1-1, is DAGVTQSPTHLIKTRGQQVTLRCSPKSGHDTVSWYQQALGQGPQFIFQYYEEEERQRGNFPDRFSGHQFPNYSSELNVNALLLGDSALYLCASSLPDGDTEAFFGQGTRLTVV.

V and J are TRBV29-1 and TRBJ1-2; 10 bases map to TRBD1. The CDR3 totals 13 residues. Germline V gene data show CDR1 as SQVTM and CDR2 as ANQGSEA. The J segment lost 4 bases and the V segment lost 6 bases, leaving 5 bases of the junction unmatched. CDR3 sequence reads: CSVATGGFYGYTF. CDR3 in DNA: TGCAGCGTCGCGACAGGGGGCTTCTATGGCTACACCTTC.

The genes are TRBV25-1 and TRBJ1-6; 7 bases are shared with TRBD1. Losses at the gene ends were 3 bases for V and 10 bases for J; bases not matched to a gene: 6. This CDR3 is built from 14 residues. The germline CDR1 and CDR2 sequences are MGHDK and SYGVNS. The CDR3 DNA reads TGTGCCAGCAGTGACGTTGGGACAGCCTCACCCCTCCACTTT. It encodes CASSDVGTASPLHF.

This clone was recorded only once. The rearrangement links TRBV7-3 to TRBJ2-7; D perhaps matches TRBD1 (5 bases). Trimming cost V 0 bases and J 1 base, with 13 bases left between them. Germline V gives CDR1 SGHTA, CDR2 FQGTGA. The CDR3 is 16 residues long. For the CDR3, the DNA is TGTGCCAGCAGCTTAACTCCCGGCAGGGTGTCCTACGAGCAGTACTTC. Translation gives CASSLTPGRVSYEQYF. The full variable domain, completed using reference TRBV7-3 and TRBJ2-7, is GAGVSQTPSNKVTEKGKYVELRCDPISGHTALYWYRQSLGQGPEFLIYFQGTGAADDSGLPNDRFFAVRPEGSVSTLKIQRTERGDSAVYLCASSLTPGRVSYEQYFGPGTRLTVT.

This clone was counted a single time. The chain links TRBV7-9 to TRBJ1-1; D is perhaps TRBD1 (6 bases). The length of the CDR3 is 13 residues. V lost 1 base, J lost 8 bases, and 11 bases lay in between. Looked up from germline, CDR1 is SEHNR and CDR2 is FQNEAQ (reference sequence). The CDR3 is CASSLGGGGEAFF. The DNA for the CDR3 is TGTGCCAGCAGCTTAGGCGGTGGGGGCGAAGCTTTCTTT.

The chain uses TRBV28 and TRBJ2-2; 8 bases map to TRBD2. The V gene's germline CDR1 is MDHEN and CDR2 SYDVKM. The CDR3 contains 15 residues. V was pared by 2 bases and J by 1 base, with 0 bases of the junction left unmatched. This CDR3 is CASSLAGGNTGELFF. In nucleotides, the CDR3 is TGTGCCAGCAGTTTAGCGGGGGGGAACACCGGGGAGCTGTTTTTT.

This clone has more than one count but fewer than ten. The rearrangement joins TRBV28 to TRBJ2-2; weak D call: TRBD1 (6 bases). Looked up from germline, CDR1 is MDHEN and CDR2 is SYDVKM. This CDR3 is built from 14 residues. The ends were cut back, 5 bases at V and 7 bases at J, with 14 bases in the middle. CDR3 in DNA: TGTGCCAGCAGTCCCCCAGGGGATAGCGGGGAGCTGTTTTTT. This sequence encodes CASSPPGDSGELFF.

This chain links TRBV11-2 with TRBJ2-7, with TRBD1 matching over 8 bases. Germline V gene lookup returns CDR1 SGHAT and CDR2 FQNNGV. This CDR3 contains 16 residues. V trimming: 5 bases; J trimming: 0 bases; junction bases outside the gene matches: 9. CDR3 in DNA: TGTGCCAGCAGCCACACGACAGGGGCCAGCTCCTACGAGCAGTACTTC. Translated, it gives CASSHTTGASSYEQYF.

The chain couples TRBV5-1 to TRBJ2-7; 10 bases match TRBD1. Germline CDR1 is SGHRS and CDR2 is YFSETQ. There are 16 residues in the CDR3. J gave up 2 bases and V 4 bases, and 9 bases lay outside the gene matches. The CDR3 DNA reads TGCGCCAGCAGCGAGCACGGGACAGGGGCGGCCTACGAGCAGTACTTC. Its translation: CASSEHGTGAAYEQYF.

The chain carries TRBV28 and TRBJ1-2; the D is unclear. CDR3 length: 13 residues. Looked up from germline, CDR1 is MDHEN and CDR2 is SYDVKM. V dropped 2 bases and J dropped 2 bases, with 6 bases sitting between them. In DNA form, the CDR3 reads TGTGCCAGCAGTTTAAGAGGAAACTATGGCTACACCTTC. Translation gives CASSLRGNYGYTF.

The DNA for the CDR3 is TGTGCCAGCAGTAGGCGGTCAGACTACTCCTACGAGCAGTACTTC. Its protein product is CASSRRSDYSYEQYF. V usage is TRBV27 and J usage is TRBJ2-7; a weak D match, TRBD2 (5 bases). V lost 5 bases and J lost 0, with 14 bases in between. Germline V gene data show CDR1 as MNHEY and CDR2 as SMNVEV (reference sequence). This CDR3 is 15 amino acids long.

Concerning this clone itself: The same CDR3 also results from other DNA sequences found in this sample. The chain has TRBV5-1 and TRBJ1-4, with D tentatively TRBD1 (5 bases). V was shortened by 2 bases and J by 2 bases, with 7 bases between the two germline ends. This CDR3 has 14 residues. Germline V lookup: CDR1 SGHRS, CDR2 YFSETQ. As DNA, the CDR3 is TGCGCCAGCAGCTTAGGGGCGACTAATGAAAAACTGTTTTTT. Translation gives CASSLGATNEKLFF.

Here the CDR3 DNA reads TGTGCCTATAGCACAGGGGGGGCGTACGAGCAGTACTTC. Its translation is CAYSTGGAYEQYF. V and J are TRBV6-5 and TRBJ2-7, with TRBD1 as a possible D gene (8 bases). The germline V gene encodes CDR1 MNHEY and CDR2 SVGAGI. Trimming took 11 bases from V and 4 from J, leaving 18 bases between them. The CDR3 has 13 residues.

CDR3 sequence (DNA): TGCGCCAGCAGCCCAGGGACAGGGGGCGCAAAGGTTACCAAAAACATTCAGTACTTC. Its protein is CASSPGTGGAKVTKNIQYF. The J gene is TRBJ2-4, the V gene TRBV4-3; 12 bases match TRBD1. Germline V CDR1 and CDR2: LGHNA, YSLEER. V was clipped by 4 bases and J by 2 bases; unmatched bases: 12. The CDR3 length is 19 residues.

This clone was seen only a few times. V gene TRBV18 combines with J gene TRBJ1-2; a weak D match, TRBD1 (5 bases). CDR3 size: 14 residues. The V gene's germline CDR1 is KGHSH and CDR2 LQKENI. Trimming stripped 0 bases from V and 0 bases from J, with 5 bases between. For the CDR3, the DNA is TGTGCCAGCTCACCACCGACAGCTAACTATGGCTACACCTTC. It yields the protein CASSPPTANYGYTF.